This T cell receptor beta chain was found in a study of response to subunit inactivated influenza vaccine. A single record per CDR3 protein comes from TCRdb applying MiXCR to the RT-PCR reads. Here the sample spans about 520,000 distinct CDR3 sequences, about 25% being singletons. This CDR3 comprises 15 residues. The germline gives CDR1 SGHTA, CDR2 FQGNSA. With 7 bases clipped from V and 2 bases from J, the junction kept 6 bases outside the gene matches. In regard to this clonotype: Its antigen is undetermined.

General study findings and limits: It was the authors' suggestion that each seasonal influenza vaccination recruits few new T cells.

The sequence came from a man in his fifties who received an inactivated influenza vaccine. The chain recombines TRBV7-2 with TRBJ2-3, with 10 positions matching TRBD2. The sample in question was CD4+ T cells sorted from PBMCs, obtained around 5 days after vaccination. CDR3 in amino acids: CASTKGLAITDTQYF. The CDR3 bases are TGTGCCAGCACCAAGGGACTAGCGATCACAGATACGCAGTATTTT.